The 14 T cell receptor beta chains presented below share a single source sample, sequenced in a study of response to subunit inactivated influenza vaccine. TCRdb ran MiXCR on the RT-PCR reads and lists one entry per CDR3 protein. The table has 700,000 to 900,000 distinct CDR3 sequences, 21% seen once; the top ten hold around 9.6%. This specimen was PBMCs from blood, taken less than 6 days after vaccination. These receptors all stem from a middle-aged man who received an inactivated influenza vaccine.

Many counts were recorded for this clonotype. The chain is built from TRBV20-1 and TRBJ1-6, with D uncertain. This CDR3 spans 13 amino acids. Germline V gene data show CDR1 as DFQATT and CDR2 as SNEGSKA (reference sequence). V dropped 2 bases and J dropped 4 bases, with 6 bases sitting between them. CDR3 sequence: CSARTAYNSPLHF. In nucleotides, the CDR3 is TGCAGTGCTAGAACTGCTTATAATTCACCCCTCCACTTT.

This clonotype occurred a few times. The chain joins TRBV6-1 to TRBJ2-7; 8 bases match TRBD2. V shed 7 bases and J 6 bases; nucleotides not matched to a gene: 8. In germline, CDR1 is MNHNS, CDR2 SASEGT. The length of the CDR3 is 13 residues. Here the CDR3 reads CASTTWSGGEQYF. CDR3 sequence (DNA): TGTGCCAGCACGACCTGGAGCGGGGGCGAGCAGTACTTC.

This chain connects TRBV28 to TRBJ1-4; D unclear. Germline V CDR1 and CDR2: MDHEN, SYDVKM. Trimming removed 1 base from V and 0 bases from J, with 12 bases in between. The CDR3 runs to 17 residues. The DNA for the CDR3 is TGTGCCAGCAGTTTATCCCTCGGACTGGCAACTAATGAAAAACTGTTTTTT. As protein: CASSLSLGLATNEKLFF.

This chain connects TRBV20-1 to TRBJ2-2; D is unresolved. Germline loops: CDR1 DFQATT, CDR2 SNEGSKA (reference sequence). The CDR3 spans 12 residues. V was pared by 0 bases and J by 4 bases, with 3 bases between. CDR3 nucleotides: TGCAGTGCTAGAGATTTCACCGGGGAGCTGTTTTTT. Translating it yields CSARDFTGELFF.

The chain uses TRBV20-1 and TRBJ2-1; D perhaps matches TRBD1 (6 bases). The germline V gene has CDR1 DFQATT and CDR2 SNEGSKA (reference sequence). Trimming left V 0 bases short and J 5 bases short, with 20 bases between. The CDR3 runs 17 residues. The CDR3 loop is CSARDPTSGGLHNEQFF. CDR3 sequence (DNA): TGCAGTGCTAGAGATCCGACTTCTGGGGGCTTACACAATGAGCAGTTCTTC.

The CDR3, as DNA: TGTGCCAGCAGTTATGATCCGCAGCGGGGGTCTGATGAGCAGTTCTTC. It specifies CASSYDPQRGSDEQFF. The chain combines TRBV6-5 with TRBJ2-1; 8 bases align to TRBD2. Trimming cost V 3 bases and J 8 bases; bases outside gene matches: 12. CDR3 length equals 16 residues. The V gene's germline CDR1 is MNHEY and CDR2 SVGAGI.

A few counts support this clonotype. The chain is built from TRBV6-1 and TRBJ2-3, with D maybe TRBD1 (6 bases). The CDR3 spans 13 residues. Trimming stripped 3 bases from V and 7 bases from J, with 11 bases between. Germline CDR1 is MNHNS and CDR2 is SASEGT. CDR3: CASSDGGQNTQYF. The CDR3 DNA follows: TGTGCCAGCAGTGATGGGGGCCAGAATACGCAGTATTTT.

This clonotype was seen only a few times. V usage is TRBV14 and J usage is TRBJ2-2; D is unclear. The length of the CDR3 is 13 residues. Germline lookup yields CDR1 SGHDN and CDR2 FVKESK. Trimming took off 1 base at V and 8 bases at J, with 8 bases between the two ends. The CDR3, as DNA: TGTGCCAGCAGCCAAGTACGTCTAGGGGAGCTGTTTTTT. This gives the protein CASSQVRLGELFF.

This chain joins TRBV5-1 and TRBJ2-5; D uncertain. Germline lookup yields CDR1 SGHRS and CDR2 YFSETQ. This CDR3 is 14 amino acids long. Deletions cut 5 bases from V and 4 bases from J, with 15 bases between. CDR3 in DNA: TGCGCCAGCAGGATGGGATCGAGTGGAGAGACCCAGTACTTC. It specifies CASRMGSSGETQYF.

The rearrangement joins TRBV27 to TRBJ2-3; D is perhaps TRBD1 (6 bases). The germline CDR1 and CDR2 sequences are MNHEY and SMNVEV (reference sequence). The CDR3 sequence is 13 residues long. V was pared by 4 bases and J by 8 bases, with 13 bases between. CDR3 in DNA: TGTGCCAGCAGTTCCCTGGACAGCGGTACGCAGTATTTT. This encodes CASSSLDSGTQYF.

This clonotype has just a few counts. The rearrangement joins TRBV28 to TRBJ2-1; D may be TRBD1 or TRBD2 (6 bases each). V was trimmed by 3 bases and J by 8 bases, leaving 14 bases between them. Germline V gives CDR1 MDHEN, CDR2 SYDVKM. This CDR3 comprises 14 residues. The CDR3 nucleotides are TGTGCCAGCAGTTTTTTGGGGGGCCAACATGAGCAGTTCTTC. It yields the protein CASSFLGGQHEQFF.

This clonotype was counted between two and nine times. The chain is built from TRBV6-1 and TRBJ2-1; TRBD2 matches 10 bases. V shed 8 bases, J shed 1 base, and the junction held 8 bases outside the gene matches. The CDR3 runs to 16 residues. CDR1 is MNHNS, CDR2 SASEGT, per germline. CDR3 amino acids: CASCVAGGGSYNEQFF. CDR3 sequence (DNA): TGTGCCAGCTGCGTAGCGGGGGGAGGGTCCTACAATGAGCAGTTCTTC.

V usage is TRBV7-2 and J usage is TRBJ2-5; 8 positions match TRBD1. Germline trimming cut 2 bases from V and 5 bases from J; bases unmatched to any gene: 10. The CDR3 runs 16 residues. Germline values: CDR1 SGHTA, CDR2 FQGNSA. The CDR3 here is CASSLYPQGAYETQYF. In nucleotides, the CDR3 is TGTGCCAGCAGCTTATATCCCCAGGGGGCATATGAGACCCAGTACTTC. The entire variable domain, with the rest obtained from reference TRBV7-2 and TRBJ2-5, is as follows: GAGVSQSPSNKVTEKGKDVELRCDPISGHTALYWYRQSLGQGLEFLIYFQGNSAPDKSGLPSDRFSAERTGGSVSTLTIQRTQQEDSAVYLCASSLYPQGAYETQYFGPGTRLLVL.

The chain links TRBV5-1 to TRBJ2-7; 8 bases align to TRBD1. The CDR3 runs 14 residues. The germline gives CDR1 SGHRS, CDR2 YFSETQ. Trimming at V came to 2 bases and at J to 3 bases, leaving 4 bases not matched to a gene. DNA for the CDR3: TGCGCCAGCAGCTTTGGACAGGGTGACTACGAGCAGTACTTC. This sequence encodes CASSFGQGDYEQYF. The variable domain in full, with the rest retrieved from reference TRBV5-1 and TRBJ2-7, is KAGVTQTPRYLIKTRGQQVTLSCSPISGHRSVSWYQQTPGQGLQFLFEYFSETQRNKGNFPGRFSGRQFSNSRSEMNVSTLELGDSALYLCASSFGQGDYEQYFGPGTRLTVT.